This TCR beta chain is from a study of CXCR3-negative and CXCR3-positive naive CD8 T cells. Triplicate sorts, 320,000 or so cells apiece, were made for each CD8+ T cell subset. Naive CD8+ T cells were CD45RO-CCR7+CD27+CD95-. Per germline, CDR1 SQVTM and CDR2 ANQGSEA. The CDR3 runs to 14 residues. Libraries of TRB cDNA were made by 5' RACE and carried UMIs. TCRdb re-called the 5' RACE reads; every CDR3 protein appears as one record, without DNA. The table for this sample gives some 140,000 distinct CDR3 sequences. On this clonotype itself: The antigen remains undetermined.

The study's findings and limits: When CXCR3-positive naive cells were set against CXCR3-negative naive cells, the former had more hydrophobic TRB CDR3s. Naive subsets were similarly diverse, while memory CD8+ repertoires were much less diverse. Naive cells used TRBV-TRBJ genes in much the same way whether CXCR3-negative or CXCR3-positive; memory cells did not.

The TCR sequence derives from a human donor in good health. Some clones in this sample may be carry-over from other donors' samples. V usage is TRBV29-1 and J usage is TRBJ2-1; TCRdb lists TRBD2, though no DNA is available to test this call. Sequenced material: naive CXCR3+ CD8+ T cells from blood. Subset here: CD45RO-CCR7+CD27+CD95- naive CD8+ T cells expressing CXCR3 (TNR3+). The CDR3 here is CSVETSAFPNEQFF.